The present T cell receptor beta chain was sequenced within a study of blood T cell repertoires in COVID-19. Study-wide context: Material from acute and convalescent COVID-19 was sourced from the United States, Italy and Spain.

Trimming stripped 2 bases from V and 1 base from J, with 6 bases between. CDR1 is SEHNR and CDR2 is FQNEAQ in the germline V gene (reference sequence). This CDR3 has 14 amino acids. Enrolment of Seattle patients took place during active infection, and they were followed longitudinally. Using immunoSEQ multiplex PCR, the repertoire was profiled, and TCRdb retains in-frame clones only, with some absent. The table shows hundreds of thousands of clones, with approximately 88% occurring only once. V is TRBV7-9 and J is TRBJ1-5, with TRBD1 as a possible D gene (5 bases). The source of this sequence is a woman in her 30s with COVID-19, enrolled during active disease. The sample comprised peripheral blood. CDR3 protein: CASSLRGSNQPQHF. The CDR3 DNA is TGTGCCAGCAGCTTAAGGGGAAGCAATCAGCCCCAGCATTTT.